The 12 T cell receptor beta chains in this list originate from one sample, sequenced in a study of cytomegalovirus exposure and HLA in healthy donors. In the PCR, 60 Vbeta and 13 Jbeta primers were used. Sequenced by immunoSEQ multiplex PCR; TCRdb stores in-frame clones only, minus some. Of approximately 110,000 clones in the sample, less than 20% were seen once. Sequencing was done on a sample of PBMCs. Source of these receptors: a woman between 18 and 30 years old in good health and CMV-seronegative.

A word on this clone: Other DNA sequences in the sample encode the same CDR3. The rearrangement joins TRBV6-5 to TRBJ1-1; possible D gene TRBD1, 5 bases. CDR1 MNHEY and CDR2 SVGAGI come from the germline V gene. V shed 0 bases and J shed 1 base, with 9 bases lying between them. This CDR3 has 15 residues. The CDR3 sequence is CASSYSITGNTEAFF. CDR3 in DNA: TGTGCCAGCAGTTACTCGATCACAGGGAACACTGAAGCTTTCTTT.

The CDR3 sequence: CASSMVNWGPQETQYF. In DNA form, the CDR3 reads TGTGCCAGTAGTATGGTGAACTGGGGGCCACAAGAGACCCAGTACTTC. This rearrangement joins TRBV19 to TRBJ2-5, with D maybe TRBD1 (6 bases). CDR3 size: 16 residues. V shed 3 bases and J shed 2 bases, with 16 bases lying between them. In germline, CDR1 is LNHDA, CDR2 SQIVND (reference sequence).

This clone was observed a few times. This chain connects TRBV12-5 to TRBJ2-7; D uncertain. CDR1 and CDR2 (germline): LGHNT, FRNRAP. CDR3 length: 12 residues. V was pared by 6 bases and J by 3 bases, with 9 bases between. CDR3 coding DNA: TGTGCTAGTGGCACGGAGTTCTACGAGCAGTACTTC. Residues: CASGTEFYEQYF.

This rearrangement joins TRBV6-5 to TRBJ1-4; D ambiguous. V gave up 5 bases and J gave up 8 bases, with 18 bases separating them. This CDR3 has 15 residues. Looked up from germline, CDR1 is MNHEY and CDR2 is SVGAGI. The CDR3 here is CASSTRHGFREKLFF. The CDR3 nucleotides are TGTGCCAGCAGTACCCGACACGGCTTTAGGGAAAAACTGTTTTTT.

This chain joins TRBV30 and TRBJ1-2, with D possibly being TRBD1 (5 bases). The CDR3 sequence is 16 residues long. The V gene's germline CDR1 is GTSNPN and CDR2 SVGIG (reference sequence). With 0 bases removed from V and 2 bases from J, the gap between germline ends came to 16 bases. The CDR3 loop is CAWSVRGGGGNYGYTF. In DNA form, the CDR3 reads TGTGCCTGGAGTGTACGTGGGGGAGGAGGGAACTATGGCTACACCTTC.

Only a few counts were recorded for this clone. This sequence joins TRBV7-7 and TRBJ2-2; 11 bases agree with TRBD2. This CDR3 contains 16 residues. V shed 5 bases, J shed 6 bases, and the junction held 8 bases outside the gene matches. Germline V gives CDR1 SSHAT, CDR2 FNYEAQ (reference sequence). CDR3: CASSALLAGAPGELFF. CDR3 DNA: TGTGCCAGCAGCGCATTACTAGCGGGGGCCCCCGGGGAGCTGTTTTTT.

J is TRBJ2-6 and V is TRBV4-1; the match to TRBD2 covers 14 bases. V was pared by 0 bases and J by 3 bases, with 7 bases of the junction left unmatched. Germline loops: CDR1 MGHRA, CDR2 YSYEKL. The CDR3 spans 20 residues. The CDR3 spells CASSQERLAGGLGGANVLTF. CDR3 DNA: TGCGCCAGCAGCCAAGAAAGACTAGCGGGGGGGCTAGGTGGGGCCAACGTCCTGACTTTC.

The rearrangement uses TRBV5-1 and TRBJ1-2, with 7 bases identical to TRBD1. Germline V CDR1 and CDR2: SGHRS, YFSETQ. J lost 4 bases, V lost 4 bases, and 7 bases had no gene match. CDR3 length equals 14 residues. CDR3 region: CASSMTGTGYGYTF. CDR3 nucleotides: TGCGCCAGCAGCATGACAGGGACGGGCTATGGCTACACCTTC. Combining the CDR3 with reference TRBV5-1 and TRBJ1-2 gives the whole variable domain KAGVTQTPRYLIKTRGQQVTLSCSPISGHRSVSWYQQTPGQGLQFLFEYFSETQRNKGNFPGRFSGRQFSNSRSEMNVSTLELGDSALYLCASSMTGTGYGYTFGSGTRLTVV.

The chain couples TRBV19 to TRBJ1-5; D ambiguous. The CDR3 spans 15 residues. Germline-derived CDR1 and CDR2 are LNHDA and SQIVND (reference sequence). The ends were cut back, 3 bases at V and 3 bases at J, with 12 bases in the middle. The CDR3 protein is CASSMGWRNNQPQHF. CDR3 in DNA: TGTGCCAGTAGTATGGGTTGGAGGAACAATCAGCCCCAGCATTTT.

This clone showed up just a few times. CDR3 nucleotides: TGTGCCAGCAGTTTGGTTCTACGTGTCTACGAGCAGTACTTC. Its translation: CASSLVLRVYEQYF. The chain carries TRBV28 and TRBJ2-7; no definite D call. V was shortened by 3 bases and J by 3 bases, with 12 bases between the two germline ends. Germline CDR1 and CDR2: MDHEN and SYDVKM. This CDR3 region has 14 residues.

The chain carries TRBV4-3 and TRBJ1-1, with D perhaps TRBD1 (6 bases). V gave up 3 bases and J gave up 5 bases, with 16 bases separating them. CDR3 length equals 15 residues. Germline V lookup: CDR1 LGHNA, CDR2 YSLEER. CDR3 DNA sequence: TGCGCCAGCAGCCACCGTACAGGGCTGGGGACTGAAGCTTTCTTT. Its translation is CASSHRTGLGTEAFF.

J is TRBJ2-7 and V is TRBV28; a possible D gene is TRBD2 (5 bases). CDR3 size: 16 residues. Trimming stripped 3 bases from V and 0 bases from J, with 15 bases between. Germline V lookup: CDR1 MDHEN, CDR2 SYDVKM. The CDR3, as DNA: TGTGCCAGCAGTTTTGGAGGAGCTTCTCTCTCCTACGAGCAGTACTTC. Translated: CASSFGGASLSYEQYF.